A single sample gave rise to the 13 T cell receptor beta chains below, sequenced in a study of T cell repertoires in cytomegalovirus infection. MiXCR, applied by TCRdb to the reads, yields one record per CDR3 protein. The repertoire consists of 650,000 to 900,000 distinct CDR3 sequences, with about 30% occurring once and the leading ten covering roughly an eighth. These receptors' targets are unknown. The sequencing used cultured CD8+ T cells from PBMCs, collected from culture after CMV antigen stimulation. The receptors come from a human donor in good health (CMV status not recorded). Some clones in this sample may be carry-over from other donors' samples.

This clonotype has a count of ten or more. The V call is TRBV7-2, the J call TRBJ1-4; tentatively, D is TRBD1 (6 bases). The V gene's germline CDR1 is SGHTA and CDR2 FQGNSA. The CDR3 is 15 amino acids. V was shortened by 4 bases and J by 8 bases, with 17 bases between the two germline ends. The CDR3: CASSSSTGIFEKLFF. In DNA, the CDR3 is TGTGCCAGCAGCTCGAGTACAGGGATTTTCGAAAAACTGTTTTTT.

Only a few counts were recorded for this clonotype. The chain couples TRBV12-3 or TRBV12-4 to TRBJ2-3, with D maybe TRBD1 (6 bases). This CDR3 comprises 16 residues. Trimming left V 3 bases short and J 2 bases short, with 15 bases between. The CDR3 bases are TGTGCCAGCAGTTTGTCGTCCCGGGGACACACAGATACGCAGTATTTT. Translation gives CASSLSSRGHTDTQYF.

The gene calls are TRBV7-3 and TRBJ1-1; D call uncertain. Germline V CDR1 and CDR2: SGHTA, FQGTGA. The germline V and J ends were trimmed by 8 bases and 4 bases, with 11 bases remaining between them. The CDR3 covers 12 residues. The DNA of the CDR3 is TGTGCCAGCGGCATGATGAGCACTGAAGCTTTCTTT. It yields the protein CASGMMSTEAFF. Complete variable domain (other parts from reference TRBV7-3 and TRBJ1-1): GAGVSQTPSNKVTEKGKYVELRCDPISGHTALYWYRQSLGQGPEFLIYFQGTGAADDSGLPNDRFFAVRPEGSVSTLKIQRTERGDSAVYLCASGMMSTEAFFGQGTRLTVV.

V usage is TRBV5-1 and J usage is TRBJ2-7; 11 positions agree with TRBD1. CDR1 is SGHRS and CDR2 is YFSETQ in the germline V gene. This CDR3 is built from 14 residues. V gave up 4 bases and J gave up 5 bases; unmatched junction bases: 5. CDR3 bases: TGCGCCAGCAGCGTTGGACAGGGGGCCGACGAGCAGTACGTC. Translated, it gives CASSVGQGADEQYV.

The genes are TRBV7-6 and TRBJ2-5, with D maybe TRBD2 (6 bases). The germline V gene has CDR1 SGHVS and CDR2 FNYEAQ. CDR3 size: 15 residues. The chain's CDR3 is CASAGGAGSIETQYF. The CDR3 region has the DNA TGTGCTAGCGCCGGGGGTGCGGGGTCCATCGAGACCCAGTACTTC.

This clonotype turned up a few times. The V and J genes are TRBV25-1 and TRBJ1-1, with 7 bases identical to TRBD1. The CDR3 is made up of 13 amino acids. Germline V CDR1 and CDR2: MGHDK, SYGVNS. The trim removed 5 bases at V and 5 bases at J, leaving 5 bases unmatched. Here the CDR3 reads CASSFRGQTEAFF. The CDR3 coding sequence is TGTGCCAGCAGTTTTCGGGGACAGACTGAAGCTTTCTTT.

For this clonotype: The junction differs from germline at one of its ends, possibly a read error. This chain links TRBV7-6 with TRBJ2-5; 12 bases line up with TRBD2. CDR3 length: 16 residues. Germline-derived CDR1 and CDR2 are SGHVS and FNYEAQ. The CDR3 spells CASTLTSGGSQETQYF. CDR3 DNA: TGTGCCAGCACCTTAACTAGCGGGGGGTCCCAAGAGACCCAGTACTTC.

The rearrangement uses TRBV5-1 and TRBJ2-2; a possible D gene is TRBD2 (5 bases). Trimming shortened V by 1 base and J by 4 bases, and 11 bases separated the two germline ends. This CDR3 has 15 amino acids. CDR1 and CDR2 (germline): SGHRS, YFSETQ. CDR3: CASSLSRVITGELFF. CDR3 DNA sequence: TGCGCCAGCAGCTTGTCGCGGGTCATCACCGGGGAGCTGTTTTTT.

J is TRBJ2-1 and V is TRBV7-4; possible D gene TRBD1, 6 bases. This CDR3 region has 14 residues. V gave up 3 bases and J gave up 12 bases, with 18 bases separating them. The germline CDR1 and CDR2 sequences are SGHVT and SQSDAQ. The CDR3 sequence is CASSLGDTGMGQFF. DNA for the CDR3: TGTGCCAGCAGCTTGGGGGACACAGGGATGGGGCAGTTCTTC.

This clonotype has a count of ten or more. This chain joins TRBV7-2 and TRBJ2-5; 13 bases are shared with TRBD2. Germline CDR1 reads SGHTA; CDR2 reads FQGNSA. The CDR3 length is 15 residues. The V gene end was trimmed by 6 bases and the J gene end by 4 bases; junction bases not matched to a gene: 5. As DNA, the CDR3 is TGTGCCAGCAGACGACTAGCGGGGGGAGGAGAGACCCAGTACTTC. Protein sequence: CASRRLAGGGETQYF.

The genes are TRBV10-3 and TRBJ2-3; 10 bases map to TRBD2. Losses at the gene ends were 7 bases for V and 6 bases for J; bases not matched to a gene: 10. The CDR3 is made up of 15 amino acids. Germline CDR1 ENHRY, CDR2 SYGVKD. Here the CDR3 DNA reads TGTGCCATCAAGAAAGCGGGGGGGTCAAGCGATACGCAGTATTTT. Residues: CAIKKAGGSSDTQYF.

This rearrangement joins TRBV7-9 to TRBJ1-6, with D uncertain. Germline CDR1 and CDR2: SEHNR and FQNEAQ (reference sequence). The CDR3 has 15 amino acids. Between the trimmed V and J ends, which lost 4 bases and 10 bases, there was a span of 17 bases. CDR3 residues: CASSSPGAKGSPLHF. The CDR3 DNA follows: TGTGCCAGCAGCTCACCGGGCGCGAAGGGCTCACCCCTCCACTTT. The full variable domain, rest sourced from reference TRBV7-9 and TRBJ1-6, is DTGVSQNPRHKITKRGQNVTFRCDPISEHNRLYWYRQTLGQGPEFLTYFQNEAQLEKSRLLSDRFSAERPKGSFSTLEIQRTEQGDSAMYLCASSSPGAKGSPLHFGNGTRLTVT.

This clonotype was observed many times. This chain joins TRBV5-5 and TRBJ1-2; 8 bases line up with TRBD1. The CDR3 covers 15 residues. Germline V CDR1 and CDR2: SGHKS, YYEKEE (reference sequence). The V segment lost 0 bases and the J segment 7 bases; nucleotides outside the gene matches: 8. CDR3 amino acids: CASSLVVQGAAGYTF. The CDR3, as DNA: TGTGCCAGCAGCTTGGTGGTGCAGGGGGCCGCTGGCTACACCTTC. The full variable domain, its missing parts supplied by reference TRBV5-5 and TRBJ1-2, is DAGVTQSPTHLIKTRGQQVTLRCSPISGHKSVSWYQQVLGQGPQFIFQYYEKEERGRGNFPDRFSARQFPNYSSELNVNALLLGDSALYLCASSLVVQGAAGYTFGSGTRLTVV.